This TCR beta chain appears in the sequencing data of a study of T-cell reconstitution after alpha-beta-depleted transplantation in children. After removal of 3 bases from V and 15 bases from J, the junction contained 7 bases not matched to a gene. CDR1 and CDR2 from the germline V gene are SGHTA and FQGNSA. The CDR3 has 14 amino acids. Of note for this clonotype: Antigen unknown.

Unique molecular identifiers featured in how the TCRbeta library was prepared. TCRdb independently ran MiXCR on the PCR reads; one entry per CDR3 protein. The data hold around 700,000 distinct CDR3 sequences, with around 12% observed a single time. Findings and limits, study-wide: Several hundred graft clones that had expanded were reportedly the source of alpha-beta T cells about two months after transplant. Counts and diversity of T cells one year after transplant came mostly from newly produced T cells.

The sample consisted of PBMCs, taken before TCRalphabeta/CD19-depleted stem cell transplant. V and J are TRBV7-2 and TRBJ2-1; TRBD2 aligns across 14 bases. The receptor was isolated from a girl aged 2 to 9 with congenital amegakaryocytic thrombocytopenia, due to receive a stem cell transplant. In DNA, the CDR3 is TGTGCCAGCAGCTTTACAGGGACTAGCGGGAGTATGTTCTTC. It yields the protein CASSFTGTSGSMFF.